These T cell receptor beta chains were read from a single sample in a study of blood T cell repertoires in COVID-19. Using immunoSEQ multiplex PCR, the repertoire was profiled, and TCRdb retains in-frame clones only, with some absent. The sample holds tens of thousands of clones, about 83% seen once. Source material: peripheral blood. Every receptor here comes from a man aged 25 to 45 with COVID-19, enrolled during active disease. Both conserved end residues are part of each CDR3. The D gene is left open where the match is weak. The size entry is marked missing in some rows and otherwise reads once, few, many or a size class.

DNA: TGTGCCAGCAGCCAAGCGGGTAGCGCCAATGAGCAGTTCTTC
CDR3: CASSQAGSANEQFF
D: -
J: TRBJ2-1
size: -
V: TRBV4-2

DNA: TGTGCCTGGACTGGGCAGAGAAATTCACCCCTCCACTTT
CDR3: CAWTGQRNSPLHF
D: -
J: TRBJ1-6
size: -
V: TRBV30

DNA: TGTGCCAGCAGGGGCAGGAGGGGGGCCAACGTCCTGACTTTC
CDR3: CASRGRRGANVLTF
D: -
J: TRBJ2-6
size: few
V: TRBV28

DNA: TGTGCCAGCAGTCCGACAGGGGGTATCTCTGAAGCTTTCTTT
CDR3: CASSPTGGISEAFF
D: TRBD1
J: TRBJ1-1
size: once
V: TRBV2

DNA: TGCAGCGTTTCAGGACAGGCCGGCAATGAGCAGTTCTTC
CDR3: CSVSGQAGNEQFF
D: TRBD1
J: TRBJ2-1
size: -
V: TRBV29-1

DNA: TGCGCCAGCAGTTTACGGGACAGAAGTATTAGGGCAACTAATGAAAAACTGTTTTTT
CDR3: CASSLRDRSIRATNEKLFF
D: TRBD1
J: TRBJ1-4
size: -
V: TRBV5-1

DNA: TGTGCCAGCACCCAATTAGGAGAGAAAGCTTTCTTT
CDR3: CASTQLGEKAFF
D: -
J: TRBJ1-1
size: -
V: TRBV2

DNA: TGTGCCAGCACCCTGACGGGGGATAGCAATCAGCCCCAGCATTTT
CDR3: CASTLTGDSNQPQHF
D: -
J: TRBJ1-5
size: -
V: TRBV27

DNA: TGTGCCAGCAGTTACACAGGGGGCTCTGGGGCCAACGTCCTGACTTTC
CDR3: CASSYTGGSGANVLTF
D: TRBD1
J: TRBJ2-6
size: -
V: TRBV6-5

DNA: TGTGCCAGCAGCTTAGGGCGGACTAGAAGGGTCGGTGAGCAGTTCTTC
CDR3: CASSLGRTRRVGEQFF
D: TRBD2
J: TRBJ2-1
size: -
V: TRBV7-2

DNA: TGTGCCAGCGGAAGAAGGGGGCCAGGGGGCCGTTTAGCTGAAGCTTTCTTT
CDR3: CASGRRGPGGRLAEAFF
D: TRBD1
J: TRBJ1-1
size: -
V: TRBV25-1

DNA: TGTGCCAGCAGCTTAGCGGGACTAGCGGGGAGGTCAGGGACCCAGTACTTC
CDR3: CASSLAGLAGRSGTQYF
D: TRBD2
J: TRBJ2-5
size: -
V: TRBV7-2

DNA: TGTGCCAGCGGCGGGACAGGGGGCAATCAGCCCCAGCATTTT
CDR3: CASGGTGGNQPQHF
D: TRBD1
J: TRBJ1-5
size: -
V: TRBV6-6

DNA: TGTGCCAGCAGCCTGGACAGCTATCAGCCCCAGCATTTT
CDR3: CASSLDSYQPQHF
D: -
J: TRBJ1-5
size: -
V: TRBV5-4

DNA: TGTGCCAGCTCAGCTCAACAGGGGCGACAAGGGCCCCAGCATTTT
CDR3: CASSAQQGRQGPQHF
D: TRBD1
J: TRBJ1-5
size: -
V: TRBV18

DNA: TGTGCCAGCATCACGGCGGGACTTAGGGATACGCAGTATTTT
CDR3: CASITAGLRDTQYF
D: -
J: TRBJ2-3
size: -
V: TRBV28

DNA: TGTGCCAGCAGTCCGGGGGGGGATCAGCCCCAGCATTTT
CDR3: CASSPGGDQPQHF
D: -
J: TRBJ1-5
size: -
V: TRBV12-3/TRBV12-4

DNA: TGTGCCAGCAGTCTCCCCGTCACTGAAGCTTTCTTT
CDR3: CASSLPVTEAFF
D: -
J: TRBJ1-1
size: few
V: TRBV12-3/TRBV12-4

DNA: TGTGCCAGCAGCGTAGGGACAGGGGTTGAGCAGTACTTC
CDR3: CASSVGTGVEQYF
D: TRBD1
J: TRBJ2-7
size: -
V: TRBV9

DNA: TGTGCCAGCAGCCTAGGGGGACAGGGGTTTAACACCATATATTTT
CDR3: CASSLGGQGFNTIYF
D: TRBD1
J: TRBJ1-3
size: -
V: TRBV7-2

DNA: TGTGCCAGCAGCCGACGCGGCCTTAGCGTACGTAGCACAGATACGCAGTATTTT
CDR3: CASSRRGLSVRSTDTQYF
D: -
J: TRBJ2-3
size: -
V: TRBV14

DNA: TGTGCCAGCAGGGGGACAGGGGGCTTTGGGGCCAACGTCCTGACTTTC
CDR3: CASRGTGGFGANVLTF
D: TRBD1
J: TRBJ2-6
size: once
V: TRBV2

DNA: TGTGCCACCGCAAGGACAGAAGCCTACGAGCAGTACTTC
CDR3: CATARTEAYEQYF
D: -
J: TRBJ2-7
size: -
V: TRBV19

DNA: TGTGCCAGCAGTGGGGGGGGGATGAACACTGAAGCTTTCTTT
CDR3: CASSGGGMNTEAFF
D: -
J: TRBJ1-1
size: -
V: TRBV25-1

DNA: TGTGCTAGCAGCGATAGGACTAGCGGACAAGAGACCCAGTACTTC
CDR3: CASSDRTSGQETQYF
D: TRBD2
J: TRBJ2-5
size: -
V: TRBV7-7

DNA: TGCGCCAGCAGGCACGACAGCAGCTCTGGAAACACCATATATTTT
CDR3: CASRHDSSSGNTIYF
D: -
J: TRBJ1-3
size: -
V: TRBV10-2

DNA: TGTGCCAGCAGTTACCGGTCGGATTCACCCCTCCACTTT
CDR3: CASSYRSDSPLHF
D: -
J: TRBJ1-6
size: -
V: TRBV6-5

DNA: TGTGCCAGCAGCTTGGGTGGGAGGGCCATCGGTGAGCAGTTCTTC
CDR3: CASSLGGRAIGEQFF
D: TRBD2
J: TRBJ2-1
size: -
V: TRBV5-6

DNA: TGTGCCAGCAGCCCCTCGGACACTGAAGCTTTCTTT
CDR3: CASSPSDTEAFF
D: -
J: TRBJ1-1
size: -
V: TRBV5-5

DNA: TGTGCCACCCGAGGGGGACAGGGGATAGATACGCAGTATTTT
CDR3: CATRGGQGIDTQYF
D: TRBD1
J: TRBJ2-3
size: -
V: TRBV2

DNA: TGTGCCAGCACTCGCGGGACAGGGCGCGAAGCTTTCTTT
CDR3: CASTRGTGREAFF
D: TRBD1
J: TRBJ1-1
size: -
V: TRBV28

DNA: TGTGCCAGCTCACTACAGGCGTCGGGAAACACCATATATTTT
CDR3: CASSLQASGNTIYF
D: -
J: TRBJ1-3
size: -
V: TRBV18

DNA: TGTGCCAGCAGGACCTCCGGGACAGCTGGTTACGAGCAGTACTTC
CDR3: CASRTSGTAGYEQYF
D: TRBD1
J: TRBJ2-7
size: once
V: TRBV7-2

DNA: TGTGCCAGCAGCCAAGATGGTGGACTAGCGGGAGATTTTTACGAGCAGTACTTC
CDR3: CASSQDGGLAGDFYEQYF
D: TRBD2
J: TRBJ2-7
size: -
V: TRBV3-1/TRBV3-2

DNA: TGTGCCAGCAGCGTAGCTGGGGCGGTAGATACGCAGTATTTT
CDR3: CASSVAGAVDTQYF
D: -
J: TRBJ2-3
size: -
V: TRBV9

DNA: TGTGCCAGCAGCTTGGACGGAGACCCCTACGAGCAGTACTTC
CDR3: CASSLDGDPYEQYF
D: -
J: TRBJ2-7
size: -
V: TRBV5-5

DNA: TGTGCCAGCAGTTACCGCCAGGGCGAGGCCCAGCATTTT
CDR3: CASSYRQGEAQHF
D: -
J: TRBJ1-5
size: -
V: TRBV6-5

DNA: TGTGCCAGCAGGGGGGACAGCATGAATTCACCCCTCCACTTT
CDR3: CASRGDSMNSPLHF
D: TRBD1
J: TRBJ1-6
size: -
V: TRBV7-2

DNA: TGCAGCGCCCAAGCGACCATGAACACTGAAGCTTTCTTT
CDR3: CSAQATMNTEAFF
D: -
J: TRBJ1-1
size: -
V: TRBV29-1

DNA: TGTGCCAGCAGTGTGTCGGGACAGGGGGCGCAAAACTATGGCTACACCTTC
CDR3: CASSVSGQGAQNYGYTF
D: TRBD1
J: TRBJ1-2
size: -
V: TRBV6-4

DNA: TGCGCCAGCAGTGAGTCGACAGGGAACGAGCAGTACTTC
CDR3: CASSESTGNEQYF
D: TRBD1
J: TRBJ2-7
size: -
V: TRBV10-1

DNA: TGCAGTGCTAGTGCTAGCGGCAAAGACCGCACCGGGGAGCTGTTTTTT
CDR3: CSASASGKDRTGELFF
D: TRBD2
J: TRBJ2-2
size: -
V: TRBV20-1

DNA: TGTGCCAGTAGTATAGTAGGAGGTAATCAGCCCCAGCATTTT
CDR3: CASSIVGGNQPQHF
D: -
J: TRBJ1-5
size: -
V: TRBV19

DNA: TGTGCCTGGAGGGCGGAGTCTACTGGGGCCAACGTCCTGACTTTC
CDR3: CAWRAESTGANVLTF
D: -
J: TRBJ2-6
size: -
V: TRBV30

DNA: TGTGCCACCCACACAGATACGCAGTATTTT
CDR3: CATHTDTQYF
D: -
J: TRBJ2-3
size: -
V: TRBV12-3/TRBV12-4

DNA: TGTGCCACCAGTGTTGAGACAGATACGCAGTATTTT
CDR3: CATSVETDTQYF
D: -
J: TRBJ2-3
size: -
V: TRBV24-1

DNA: TGTGCCAGCAGCTCAGGACTAGCGGGAGCACAAGAGACCCAGTACTTC
CDR3: CASSSGLAGAQETQYF
D: TRBD2
J: TRBJ2-5
size: -
V: TRBV13

DNA: TGTGCCATCAGTGAGCCTGGACAGGGGGTTCGTGGAAACACCATATATTTT
CDR3: CAISEPGQGVRGNTIYF
D: TRBD1
J: TRBJ1-3
size: once
V: TRBV10-3

DNA: TGTGCCAGCCAGTCGCCCCAGCGGGAGGGGGGGAATGAGCAGTTCTTC
CDR3: CASQSPQREGGNEQFF
D: TRBD2
J: TRBJ2-1
size: once
V: TRBV27

DNA: TGTGCCAGCAGTGATATGAGCGGAGAGACCCAGTACTTC
CDR3: CASSDMSGETQYF
D: -
J: TRBJ2-5
size: few
V: TRBV2

DNA: TGTGCCAGCAGCGTGTTAGATGGGACCCAGTACTTC
CDR3: CASSVLDGTQYF
D: -
J: TRBJ2-5
size: -
V: TRBV9

DNA: TGTGCCAGCAGCTTGGAAGGACTAGCGACAGAGACCCAGTACTTC
CDR3: CASSLEGLATETQYF
D: TRBD2
J: TRBJ2-5
size: -
V: TRBV5-5